Listed below are T cell receptor beta chains from one sample, sequenced in a study of CD8 T cells in Susac syndrome. TCRdb processed the immunoSEQ multiplex PCR reads anew with MiXCR; each CDR3 protein has one entry. The table lists approximately 210,000 distinct CDR3 sequences, roughly 93% of them singletons. Sequencing input: CD4+ T cells from PBMCs. These receptors were obtained from a human donor with Susac syndrome. CDR3s include the opening cysteine and the closing phenylalanine or tryptophan. D genes are given only for firm matches. The size entry is marked missing in some rows and otherwise reads once, few, many or a size class.

v_call,j_call,d_call,clone_size,cdr3_nt,cdr3_aa
TRBV5-1,TRBJ1-2,.,.,TGCGCCAGCAGCTCCGGGGGGCCATCTAACTATGGCTACACCTTC,CASSSGGPSNYGYTF
TRBV29-1,TRBJ2-2,.,.,TGCAGCGCCCGCAGGGAGGATTCGAACACCGGGGAGCTGTTTTTT,CSARREDSNTGELFF
TRBV9,TRBJ2-1,TRBD1,.,TGTGCCAGCAGCCCGGGACAGGGGATCCATGAGCAGTTCTTC,CASSPGQGIHEQFF
TRBV9,TRBJ1-3,.,.,TGTGCCAGCAGCGTAGGAATCTCTGGAAACACCATATATTTT,CASSVGISGNTIYF
TRBV7-9,TRBJ1-1,.,.,TGTGCCAGCAGCTCCTCGCAGAACACTGAAGCTTTCTTT,CASSSSQNTEAFF
TRBV7-6,TRBJ2-7,TRBD1,once,TGTGCCAGCAGCACCGGCTTCGGGACAGGGCGAGCCTACGAGCAGTACTTC,CASSTGFGTGRAYEQYF
TRBV28,TRBJ2-7,TRBD2,.,TGTGCCAGTACCCTCGGGGGGACCTACGAGCAGTACTTC,CASTLGGTYEQYF
TRBV20-1,TRBJ2-2,TRBD1,.,TGCAGTGCTACAGACAGGGCAAGGAACACCGGGGAGCTGTTTTTT,CSATDRARNTGELFF
TRBV7-8,TRBJ1-5,.,.,TGTGCCAGCAGCTTAGCGGGCCCAGGGGCGGATCAGCCCCAGCATTTT,CASSLAGPGADQPQHF
TRBV9,TRBJ1-5,TRBD1,.,TGTGCCAGCAGCGTAGTTTACAGGGGGCGAGCGAGCAATCAGCCCCAGCATTTT,CASSVVYRGRASNQPQHF
TRBV15,TRBJ1-3,.,.,TGTGCCACCAGCAGAGAGGGGGGAGGAAACACCATATATTTT,CATSREGGGNTIYF
TRBV28,TRBJ1-2,.,.,TGTGCCAGCAGTCGGACAGAGAACTATGGCTACACCTTC,CASSRTENYGYTF
TRBV5-4,TRBJ2-7,.,.,TGTGCCAGCAGCCTACAGGGTCTAGGGGTCGAGCAGTACTTC,CASSLQGLGVEQYF
TRBV19,TRBJ1-1,TRBD1,.,TGTGCCAGTAGGGTGAGGACAGGGGGCAAGGGTGACACTGAAGCTTTCTTT,CASRVRTGGKGDTEAFF
TRBV15,TRBJ2-1,.,.,TGTGCCACCAGCAGCGACCGACTAGTTTCTGAGCAGTTCTTC,CATSSDRLVSEQFF
TRBV7-3,TRBJ2-5,TRBD1,.,TGTGCCAGCAGTCCGGACAGGCTCGCGACCCAGTACTTC,CASSPDRLATQYF
TRBV20-1,TRBJ2-3,.,.,TGCAGTGCCCCAGACAGGACGACTGGCACAGATACGCAGTATTTT,CSAPDRTTGTDTQYF
TRBV6-1,TRBJ2-6,.,.,TGTGCCAGCAGCCCCCGTTTGGGGTATGGGGCCAACGTCCTGACTTTC,CASSPRLGYGANVLTF
TRBV3-1,TRBJ1-1,.,.,TGTGCCAGCAGCCGAGCAGGGGCCACTGAAGCTTTCTTT,CASSRAGATEAFF
TRBV6-5,TRBJ1-1,TRBD1,.,TGTGCCAGCAGTAACCCGAGGGACAGGGGTCAGTATGGAGCTTTCTTT,CASSNPRDRGQYGAFF
TRBV20-1,TRBJ1-2,.,.,TGCAGTGCTAAAGCCATGGGCAGGGGAGGGGGCTACACCTTC,CSAKAMGRGGGYTF
TRBV29-1,TRBJ1-1,.,.,TGCAGCGTTAAAAAGGAGATAGGGGGGAACACTGAAGCTTTCTTT,CSVKKEIGGNTEAFF
TRBV20-1,TRBJ1-1,TRBD1,.,TGCAGTGGACAGGGGGCGGGGTTGGCTTTCTTT,CSGQGAGLAFF
TRBV6-5,TRBJ2-3,TRBD1,.,TGTGCCAGCATCCCCCCAGGACAGGGCACAGATACGCAGTATTTT,CASIPPGQGTDTQYF
TRBV12-3/TRBV12-4,TRBJ2-3,TRBD1,.,TGTGCCAGCAGTCACTTGGGACAGCTGGACCGCACAGATACGCAGTATTTT,CASSHLGQLDRTDTQYF
TRBV4-3,TRBJ1-1,.,.,TGCGCCAGCAGCCAAGGCACGGCGGACGAAGCTTTCTTT,CASSQGTADEAFF
TRBV10-3,TRBJ1-6,TRBD1,.,TGTGCCTGCGCCGGGACAGATAATTCACCCCTCCACTTT,CACAGTDNSPLHF
TRBV5-6,TRBJ1-6,TRBD1,.,TGTGCCAGCAGCTTGAGGGGCGGGACAGTGAATTCACCCCTCCACTTT,CASSLRGGTVNSPLHF
TRBV12-3/TRBV12-4,TRBJ2-3,TRBD2,.,TGTGCCAGCAGTCTAGGACTAGAACATACGCAGTATTTT,CASSLGLEHTQYF
TRBV20-1,TRBJ1-3,.,.,TGCAGTGCTAGAACATCGGGGAACACCATATATTTT,CSARTSGNTIYF
TRBV9,TRBJ1-5,TRBD1,once,TGTGCCAGCAGCACTGCGACAGGGGTCAATCAGCCCCAGCATTTT,CASSTATGVNQPQHF
TRBV7-2,TRBJ2-7,.,.,TGTGCCAGCAGCTTAGGAAGTCAGCCCACCTACGAGCAGTACTTC,CASSLGSQPTYEQYF
TRBV6-4,TRBJ2-7,.,.,TGTGCCAGCATACCAAGGGGCCACGAGCAGTACTTC,CASIPRGHEQYF
TRBV20-1,TRBJ2-1,TRBD2,.,TGCAGTGCTAGGTCACCGGGACTAGCGGGATACAATGAGCAGTTCTTC,CSARSPGLAGYNEQFF
TRBV4-2,TRBJ1-1,.,.,TGTGCCAGCAGCCAAGAGACTGAAGCTTTCTTT,CASSQETEAFF
TRBV3-1,TRBJ2-6,.,.,TGTGCCAGCAGCCAAGGATGGGGGACGGATGCCAACGTCCTGACTTTC,CASSQGWGTDANVLTF
TRBV24-1,TRBJ2-7,.,.,TGTGCCCCCCCAATTCCGGGAATAGAGCAGTACTTC,CAPPIPGIEQYF
TRBV5-4,TRBJ2-5,TRBD1,.,TGTGCCAGCAGTCGTGAGACAGGGGAAGAGACCCAGTACTTC,CASSRETGEETQYF
TRBV28,TRBJ2-5,TRBD2,.,TGTGCCAGCGTTTTGGCCGGGACTAGCGGGGGATTGAAAGAGACCCAGTACTTC,CASVLAGTSGGLKETQYF
TRBV9,TRBJ2-6,.,once,TGTGCCAGCAGCGTAGAGGGCTTGGGGGCCAACGTCCTGACTTTC,CASSVEGLGANVLTF
TRBV6-6,TRBJ1-5,.,.,TGTGCCAGCAGTTTCCCCGGGGGATCCAGCAATCAGCCCCAGCATTTT,CASSFPGGSSNQPQHF
TRBV20-1,TRBJ1-4,.,.,TGCAGTGCTCCCAACATCGACAGTGCAACTAATGAAAAACTGTTTTTT,CSAPNIDSATNEKLFF
TRBV6-5,TRBJ2-7,.,.,TGTGCCAGCAGTTCCCGCGCTTACGAGCAGTACTTC,CASSSRAYEQYF
TRBV6-4,TRBJ1-2,.,.,TGTGCCAGCAGTGAAGGGCCCACCGCGGGTGGCTACACCTTC,CASSEGPTAGGYTF
TRBV5-6,TRBJ1-2,.,.,TGTGCCAGCAGCCACATAAGACAGGACTATGGCTACACCTTC,CASSHIRQDYGYTF
TRBV20-1,TRBJ1-6,TRBD1,.,TGCAGTGCTAAAGGAGGGACAGAATTTTCACCCCTCCACTTT,CSAKGGTEFSPLHF
TRBV5-1,TRBJ1-1,TRBD1,.,TGCGCCAGCAGCTTAACACAGGGGGAAGCTTTCTTT,CASSLTQGEAFF
TRBV6-2/TRBV6-3,TRBJ2-1,.,.,TGTGCCAGCAGTTACGCCCCGACTAGACACAATGAGCAGTTCTTC,CASSYAPTRHNEQFF
TRBV28,TRBJ2-4,.,.,TGTGCCAGCAGTTTCCGGGCCACGGGAAACATTCAGTACTTC,CASSFRATGNIQYF
TRBV5-6,TRBJ2-4,TRBD1,.,TGTGCCAGCAGCTTCGGACAGGGGGCTGCCAAAAACATTCAGTACTTC,CASSFGQGAAKNIQYF
TRBV6-2/TRBV6-3,TRBJ1-2,.,.,TGTGCCAGCAGTTTGCGAGCGGGGTCACGGGGCTACACCTTC,CASSLRAGSRGYTF
TRBV19,TRBJ1-5,.,.,TGTGCCAGTAGTATTGGAGGGAATCAGCCCCAGCATTTT,CASSIGGNQPQHF
TRBV28,TRBJ2-7,.,.,TGTGCCAGCATCCGAGGGGGGTCCTACGAGCAGTACTTC,CASIRGGSYEQYF
TRBV6-5,TRBJ2-5,TRBD1,once,TGTGCCAGCAGGCGGACAGGGGAGGAGACCCAGTACTTC,CASRRTGEETQYF
TRBV12-3/TRBV12-4,TRBJ1-2,.,.,TGTGCCAGCAGTCTAGGTCACACCTCGGGCTATGGCTACACCTTC,CASSLGHTSGYGYTF
TRBV28,TRBJ1-6,.,.,TGTGCCAGCAGCATCCCTAATTCACCCCTCCACTTT,CASSIPNSPLHF
TRBV24-1,TRBJ2-7,.,once,TGTGCCACCAGTGATCCCGCCCGCCACGTGCAGTACTTC,CATSDPARHVQYF
TRBV5-1,TRBJ2-2,.,once,TGCGCCAGCAGCTTGTTTGGTCCCGGGGAGCTGTTTTTT,CASSLFGPGELFF
TRBV2,TRBJ1-1,.,.,TGTGCCAGCAGAGGTGACGAACCCGAACGAGCTTTCTTT,CASRGDEPERAFF